One and the same sample provided the 24 T cell receptor beta chains below, sequenced in a study of T cell responses to AZD1222 COVID-19 vaccine. Clones were read by immunoSEQ multiplex PCR, and TCRdb kept only the in-frame ones, dropping some. The profile shows approximately 180,000 clones, about 90% of them singletons. The sample was peripheral blood, taken on day 0 of AZD1222 vaccination. The receptor source for this set is an adult in good health.

The count of this clone is one. The chain combines TRBV30 with TRBJ1-6, with no clear D. The CDR3 is 14 residues long. Germline loops: CDR1 GTSNPN, CDR2 SVGIG (reference sequence). The V and J ends lost 0 bases and 7 bases respectively, with 10 bases between them. The CDR3, as DNA: TGTGCCTGGAGTGTAGCGTCGGGAAATTCACCCCTCCACTTT. It translates to CAWSVASGNSPLHF.

This clone was seen many times. V is TRBV28 and J is TRBJ1-6; D is undetermined. Trimming cost V 2 bases and J 9 bases, with 14 bases left between them. Germline V CDR1 and CDR2: MDHEN, SYDVKM. CDR3 length: 15 residues. CDR3 loop: CASSLDLGSGSPLHF. CDR3 in DNA: TGTGCCAGCAGTTTAGATTTGGGGTCGGGTTCACCCCTCCACTTT.

The CDR3 nucleotides read TGTGCCAGCAGCTCAGGACAGATAAGCTCCTACGAGCAGTACTTC. It yields the protein CASSSGQISSYEQYF. The genes are TRBV7-9 and TRBJ2-7; maybe TRBD1 (6 bases). Germline V gene data show CDR1 as SEHNR and CDR2 as FQNEAQ (reference sequence). V was shortened by 4 bases and J by 0 bases, with 13 bases between the two germline ends. CDR3 length: 15 residues.

The chain employs TRBV19 and TRBJ2-1; 7 nucleotides match TRBD1. The V gene's germline CDR1 is LNHDA and CDR2 SQIVND (reference sequence). This CDR3 is 15 amino acids long. V was pared by 4 bases and J by 1 base, with 4 bases of the junction left unmatched. Written as DNA, the CDR3 is TGTGCCAGTAGTACAGGGGGTGCATCCTACAATGAGCAGTTCTTC. It translates to CASSTGGASYNEQFF.

The gene calls are TRBV6-4 and TRBJ2-7; D possibly corresponds to TRBD2 (5 bases). The CDR3 runs to 12 residues. Between the trimmed V and J ends, which lost 7 bases and 0 bases, there was a span of 7 bases. CDR1 and CDR2 from the germline V gene are MRHNA and SNTAGT. The CDR3 here is CASNGGSYEQYF. The CDR3 DNA reads as TGTGCCAGCAATGGAGGCTCCTACGAGCAGTACTTC.

This chain joins TRBV9 and TRBJ1-1, with TRBD1 identical over 9 bases. J gave up 5 bases and V 5 bases, and 13 bases lay outside the gene matches. The CDR3 spans 16 residues. From germline, CDR1 is SGDLS and CDR2 YYNGEE. The CDR3 region has the DNA TGTGCCAGCAGTTTTATAGGGACAGGGAGGGAGACTGAAGCTTTCTTT. Protein sequence: CASSFIGTGRETEAFF.

The V and J genes are TRBV6-1 and TRBJ1-1; D is unresolved. This CDR3 comprises 13 residues. Trimming took 2 bases from V and 8 from J, leaving 12 bases between them. Germline V CDR1 and CDR2: MNHNS, SASEGT. This CDR3 reads CASSEFGYGEAFF. Written as DNA, the CDR3 is TGTGCCAGCAGTGAATTTGGATATGGGGAAGCTTTCTTT.

The rearrangement joins TRBV27 to TRBJ2-1; 11 bases agree with TRBD2. Trimming took 3 bases from V and 0 from J; bases not matched to a gene: 10. The germline CDR1 and CDR2 sequences are MNHEY and SMNVEV (reference sequence). CDR3 length: 19 residues. CDR3 DNA: TGTGCCAGCAGTTTGTATGGTAGCGGGGGGGGGAGCTCCTACAATGAGCAGTTCTTC. This encodes CASSLYGSGGGSSYNEQFF.

The chain carries TRBV28 and TRBJ1-5; tentative D call: TRBD1 (5 bases). CDR1 is MDHEN and CDR2 is SYDVKM in the germline V gene. This CDR3 is 14 amino acids long. V was pared by 2 bases and J by 3 bases, with 8 bases between. The CDR3: CASSLGGNNQPQHF. The CDR3 region has the DNA TGTGCCAGCAGTTTAGGGGGGAACAATCAGCCCCAGCATTTT. Complete variable domain (other parts from reference TRBV28 and TRBJ1-5): DVKVTQSSRYLVKRTGEKVFLECVQDMDHENMFWYRQDPGLGLRLIYFSYDVKMKEKGDIPEGYSVSREKKERFSLILESASTNQTSMYLCASSLGGNNQPQHFGDGTRLSIL.

The gene calls are TRBV7-2 and TRBJ2-3; weak D call: TRBD2 (7 bases). Trimming left V 3 bases short and J 4 bases short, with 11 bases between. The V gene's germline CDR1 is SGHTA and CDR2 FQGNSA. The CDR3 length is 14 residues. The CDR3: CASSLWGGPDTQYF. CDR3 nucleotides: TGTGCCAGCAGCTTGTGGGGGGGCCCAGATACGCAGTATTTT.

V is TRBV4-2 and J is TRBJ2-2, with D hard to call. Trimming took 1 base from V and 2 from J, leaving 5 bases between them. This CDR3 has 14 amino acids. Germline V gene lookup returns CDR1 LGHNA and CDR2 YNFKEQ. The DNA for the CDR3 is TGTGCCAGCAGCCAAGCTCTAAACACCGGGGAGCTGTTTTTT. As protein: CASSQALNTGELFF.

The chain couples TRBV18 to TRBJ2-7, with D tentatively TRBD1 or TRBD2 (5 bases each). The CDR3 has 17 amino acids. V lost 1 base, J lost 0 bases, and 16 bases lay in between. CDR1 and CDR2 (germline): KGHSH, LQKENI. CDR3 in amino acids: CASSPQSPGTPSYEQYF. DNA of the CDR3: TGTGCCAGCTCACCACAATCGCCCGGGACCCCCTCCTACGAGCAGTACTTC.

V usage is TRBV7-2 and J usage is TRBJ2-5; D is unclear. V was cut by 3 bases and J by 7 bases, with 6 bases left in between. Germline V lookup: CDR1 SGHTA, CDR2 FQGNSA. CDR3 length: 11 residues. CDR3 protein: CASSLPGTQYF. As DNA, the CDR3 is TGTGCCAGCAGCTTGCCTGGGACCCAGTACTTC.

The chain joins TRBV7-2 to TRBJ2-5; TRBD2 aligns across 13 bases. Germline V gene lookup returns CDR1 SGHTA and CDR2 FQGNSA. V gave up 4 bases and J gave up 3 bases; unmatched junction bases: 2. The CDR3 is made up of 15 amino acids. CDR3 protein: CASSSGLAGEETQYF. CDR3 bases: TGTGCCAGCAGCTCCGGACTAGCGGGGGAAGAGACCCAGTACTTC.

The chain joins TRBV6-6 to TRBJ1-2; the D is unclear. The CDR3 has 14 residues. The V end lost 6 bases, the J end lost 0 bases, and 11 bases lay between the germline ends. CDR1 and CDR2 (germline): MNHNY, SVGAGI (reference sequence). This chain's CDR3 is CASRGSASNYGYTF. The CDR3 region has the DNA TGTGCCAGCAGGGGATCAGCGTCTAACTATGGCTACACCTTC.

The chain employs TRBV28 and TRBJ1-1; 7 nucleotides line up with TRBD1. The CDR3 contains 15 residues. Germline V gene data show CDR1 as MDHEN and CDR2 as SYDVKM. The junction had 10 bases not matched to a gene; V was cut back by 5 bases and J by 4 bases. CDR3 in DNA: TGTGCCAGCAGTACCGGGACAGCGAGTCGCACTGAAGCTTTCTTT. This encodes CASSTGTASRTEAFF.

This sequence joins TRBV5-8 and TRBJ1-2; no definite D call. CDR1 is SGHTS, CDR2 YDEGEE, per germline. V lost 0 bases, J lost 8 bases, and 8 bases lay in between. This CDR3 has 12 residues. CDR3 sequence reads: CASSLAGEGYTF. CDR3 nucleotide sequence: TGTGCCAGCAGCTTGGCCGGTGAAGGCTACACCTTC.

The genes are TRBV27 and TRBJ2-1, with D perhaps matching TRBD2 (7 bases). V was cut by 10 bases and J by 6 bases, with 16 bases left in between. The CDR3 spans 13 residues. Germline CDR1 is MNHEY and CDR2 is SMNVEV (reference sequence). In DNA form, the CDR3 reads TGTGCCACCTTGGGGGGGGGCTTCAATGAGCAGTTCTTC. Translating gives CATLGGGFNEQFF.

The chain has TRBV2 and TRBJ1-3; no firm D call. The germline CDR1 and CDR2 sequences are SNHLY and FYNNEI. The CDR3 totals 16 residues. Trimming removed 5 bases at V and 0 bases at J, with 14 bases between. The CDR3 region has the DNA TGTGCCAGCAGTATTCAACACGTACTCTCTGGAAACACCATATATTTT. Protein: CASSIQHVLSGNTIYF.

This sequence joins TRBV7-9 and TRBJ2-7; the match to TRBD2 covers 8 bases. After removal of 5 bases from V and 5 bases from J, the junction contained 8 bases not matched to a gene. The CDR3 length is 14 residues. Germline V gene data show CDR1 as SEHNR and CDR2 as FQNEAQ (reference sequence). In DNA form, the CDR3 reads TGTGCCAGCAGCGCTTCCGGGGGGGAAGACGAGCAGTACTTC. Its protein is CASSASGGEDEQYF.

Details on this clone: Additional DNA sequences in this sample encode the identical CDR3. The chain is built from TRBV5-6 and TRBJ2-1; D ambiguous. Germline V gene sequence: CDR1 SGHDT, CDR2 YYEEEE. V was trimmed by 4 bases and J by 2 bases, leaving 4 bases between them. The CDR3 is 12 residues long. CDR3 in DNA: TGTGCCAGCAGCCTGGCCTACAATGAGCAGTTCTTC. Translated: CASSLAYNEQFF.

The chain is built from TRBV3-1 (or the pseudogene TRBV3-2) and TRBJ2-5; D not certain. The ends were cut back, 4 bases at V and 5 bases at J, with 14 bases in the middle. Germline-derived CDR1 and CDR2 are LGHDT and YNNKEL (reference sequence). The CDR3 has 14 amino acids. Written as DNA, the CDR3 is TGTGCCAGCAGCCGGAGACAACCTGAGGAGACCCAGTACTTC. It translates to CASSRRQPEETQYF.

The chain recombines TRBV5-1 with TRBJ2-1; TRBD1 matches at 8 bases. The CDR3 length is 17 residues. V trimming: 0 bases; J trimming: 6 bases; junction bases outside the gene matches: 11. Germline V gives CDR1 SGHRS, CDR2 YFSETQ. CDR3 DNA sequence: TGCGCCAGCAGCTTGGGAAACACCGGGACAGGCCTCAATGAGCAGTTCTTC. It yields the protein CASSLGNTGTGLNEQFF.

V usage is TRBV2 and J usage is TRBJ2-3; D gene ambiguous. Germline V gene data show CDR1 as SNHLY and CDR2 as FYNNEI. The V gene lost 4 bases and the J gene lost 2 bases, with 13 bases spanning the gap. The CDR3 spans 15 residues. The CDR3 nucleotides read TGTGCCAGCAGTGGTTCTGCTAGTTACACAGATACGCAGTATTTT. Encoded protein: CASSGSASYTDTQYF.